This T cell receptor beta chain is drawn from a study of human T cells and chemical hapten exposure. Study observations and caveats: TCRs exceeding a frequency of 1 in 1000 stayed unchanged under DPC sensitization.

The library gave individual cDNA molecules unique molecular identifiers. TCRdb recomputed calls from the RACE reads with MiXCR, one row per CDR3 protein. The data contain tens of thousands of distinct CDR3 sequences, approximately 10% of them singletons. Time point reported: patch test 2, 6 weeks after DPC sensitization. As for treatment: therapeutic diphenylcyclopropenone sensitization with weekly scalp DPC. The CDR3 loop spans 14 amino acids. The germline CDR1 and CDR2 sequences are GTSNPN and SVGIG (reference sequence). V shed 2 bases and J shed 2 bases, with 12 bases lying between them. Worth noting for this clonotype: Its antigen is as yet unknown.

The clonotype was recovered from a man aged 35 to 55 with alopecia areata. Some clones in this sample may be carry-over from other donors' samples. The sample here was whole blood, taken in connection with sensitization to the hapten diphenylcyclopropenone (DPC). The rearrangement links TRBV30 to TRBJ1-1, with D perhaps matching TRBD1 (5 bases). CDR3 nucleotide sequence: TGTGCCTGGAGTTTGGGACGGGCCAACACTGAAGCTTTCTTT. Its protein product is CAWSLGRANTEAFF.